This T cell receptor beta chain derives from a study of cytomegalovirus exposure and HLA in healthy donors. Study-level findings and limits: The likely explanation for a cluster of highly shared sequence variants was sequencing artifact. Immune exposure data for these donors was limited to CMV serostatus.

Vbeta (60) and Jbeta (13) primers were used in the PCR. Sequencing used immunoSEQ multiplex PCR; TCRdb keeps in-frame clones, though not all of them. The table includes some 150,000 clones, about 81% detected once. This clone has just a few counts. Its antigen remains unknown. This clonotype originated in a woman aged 45 to 65 in good health and CMV-seropositive. Sequenced material: PBMCs.

This CDR3 reads CASSQTSVNTGELFF. CDR3 sequence (DNA): TGTGCCAGCAGCCAGACTAGCGTAAACACCGGGGAGCTGTTTTTT. The gene calls are TRBV7-8 and TRBJ2-2; 8 nucleotides line up with TRBD2. The length of the CDR3 is 15 residues. The junction had 4 bases not matched to a gene; V was cut back by 5 bases and J by 2 bases. Germline lookup yields CDR1 SGHVS and CDR2 FQNEAQ.